Listed below are T cell receptor beta chains from one sample, sequenced in a study of CD8 T cells in ankylosing spondylitis. TCRdb processed the 5' RACE reads anew with MiXCR; each CDR3 protein has one entry. Among 240,000 or so distinct CDR3 sequences listed, around 7.8% were seen once. The material sequenced was blood, either unsorted or a sorted T cell fraction (not recorded which). The receptors originated from a male donor with ankylosing spondylitis or in good health (not recorded which). Both conserved end residues are part of each CDR3. A D gene is named only where the DNA matches it firmly. Clone sizes are given selectively: once, few, many, or a class where the clone is expanded.

many	TRBV29-1	TRBJ2-5	.	CSVRVSLGETQYF	TGCAGCGTCCGGGTCTCCCTGGGCGAGACCCAGTACTTC
few	TRBV12-3/TRBV12-4	TRBJ1-1	TRBD1	CASSLSGGKTEAFF	TGTGCCAGCAGTTTATCAGGGGGGAAGACTGAAGCTTTCTTT
many	TRBV5-1	TRBJ2-7	.	CASSYRLFGGHSYEQYF	TGCGCCAGCAGCTATCGTCTTTTCGGGGGCCACTCCTACGAGCAGTACTTC
many	TRBV11-2	TRBJ1-1	.	CASSSQSGTEAFF	TGTGCCAGCAGCTCCCAGTCGGGGACTGAAGCTTTCTTT
many	TRBV5-1	TRBJ1-1	.	CASSSGGGYNTEAFF	TGCGCCAGCAGCTCGGGGGGGGGATACAACACTGAAGCTTTCTTT
many	TRBV15	TRBJ1-4	.	CATSRVYAGANEKLFF	TGTGCCACCAGCAGAGTTTACGCAGGGGCGAATGAAAAACTGTTTTTT
many	TRBV4-2	TRBJ2-2	TRBD2	CASSQPWTSGNTGELFF	TGTGCCAGCAGCCAACCCTGGACTAGCGGGAACACCGGGGAGCTGTTTTTT
many	TRBV25-1	TRBJ2-7	.	CASSEPSGEKDEQYF	TGTGCCAGCAGTGAACCGAGTGGGGAGAAGGACGAGCAGTACTTC
many	TRBV10-2	TRBJ2-1	TRBD2	CASSESAGASPGEQFF	TGCGCCAGCAGTGAGTCAGCGGGGGCTAGTCCTGGTGAGCAGTTCTTC
many	TRBV5-1	TRBJ2-3	.	CASSSGSATDTQYF	TGCGCCAGCAGCTCCGGCAGCGCCACAGATACGCAGTATTTT
few	TRBV5-1	TRBJ1-1	.	CASSLTLRDTEAFF	TGCGCCAGCAGCTTGACCCTAAGGGACACTGAAGCTTTCTTT
many	TRBV7-3	TRBJ2-3	TRBD2	CASSLKAGEMKDTQYF	TGTGCCAGCAGCTTAAAAGCGGGGGAAATGAAAGATACGCAGTATTTT
many	TRBV20-1	TRBJ1-4	TRBD1	CSARGLGQWDEKLFF	TGCAGTGCTAGGGGGTTGGGACAGTGGGATGAAAAACTGTTTTTT
few	TRBV6-1	TRBJ2-6	.	CASSPQGWGANVLTF	TGTGCCAGCAGTCCTCAGGGGTGGGGGGCCAACGTCCTGACTTTC
many	TRBV6-2/TRBV6-3	TRBJ2-1	.	CASSLMPPSSYNEQFF	TGTGCCAGCAGCCTAATGCCCCCGAGCTCCTACAATGAGCAGTTCTTC
.	TRBV6-9	TRBJ2-3	TRBD2	CAASYSTWGLAGGLDPDTQYF	TGTGCGGCCAGTTATTCGACGTGGGGTCTAGCGGGGGGACTCGACCCGGATACGCAGTATTTT
many	TRBV12-3/TRBV12-4	TRBJ2-4	TRBD2	CASSKGLVLEYF	TGTGCCAGCAGTAAGGGACTAGTGTTAGAGTACTTC
few	TRBV7-6	TRBJ2-7	.	CASSLAQGGTYEQYF	TGTGCCAGCAGCTTAGCTCAGGGGGGGACCTACGAGCAGTACTTC
many	TRBV20-1	TRBJ1-5	.	CSASRGINQPQHF	TGCAGTGCCTCGCGAGGGATTAATCAGCCCCAGCATTTT
many	TRBV29-1	TRBJ2-1	TRBD2	CSVPPVGGRNNEQFF	TGCAGCGTTCCCCCCGTGGGCGGGAGGAACAATGAGCAGTTCTTC
few	TRBV5-5	TRBJ1-2	.	CASSPSAQTIFYGYTF	TGTGCCAGCAGCCCCTCGGCCCAGACCATTTTCTATGGCTACACCTTC
.	TRBV27	TRBJ1-2	TRBD1	CASSRGTGDYGYTF	TGTGCCAGCAGCCGAGGGACAGGGGACTATGGCTACACCTTC
many	TRBV2	TRBJ2-1	TRBD1	CASSERRDRHNEQFF	TGTGCCAGCAGTGAACGCCGGGACAGGCACAATGAGCAGTTCTTC
.	TRBV7-2	TRBJ1-2	TRBD1	CASRFGQGVEGYTF	TGTGCCAGCAGGTTTGGACAGGGTGTTGAGGGCTACACCTTC